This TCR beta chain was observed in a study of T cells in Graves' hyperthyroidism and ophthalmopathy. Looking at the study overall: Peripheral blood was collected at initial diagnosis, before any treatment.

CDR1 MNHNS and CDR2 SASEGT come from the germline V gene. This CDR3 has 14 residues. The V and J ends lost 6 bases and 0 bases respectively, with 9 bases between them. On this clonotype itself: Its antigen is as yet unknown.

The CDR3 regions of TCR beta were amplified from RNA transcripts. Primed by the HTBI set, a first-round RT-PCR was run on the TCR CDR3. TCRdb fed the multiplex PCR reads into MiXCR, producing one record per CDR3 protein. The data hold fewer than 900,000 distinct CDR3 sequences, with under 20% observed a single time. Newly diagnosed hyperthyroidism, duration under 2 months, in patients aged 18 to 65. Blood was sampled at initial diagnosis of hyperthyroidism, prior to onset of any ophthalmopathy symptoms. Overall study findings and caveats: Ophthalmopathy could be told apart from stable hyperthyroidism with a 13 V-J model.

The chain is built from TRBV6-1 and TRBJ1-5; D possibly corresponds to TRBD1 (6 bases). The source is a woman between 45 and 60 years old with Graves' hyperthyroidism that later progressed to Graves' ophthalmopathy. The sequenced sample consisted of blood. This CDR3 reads CASRRDNSNQPQHF. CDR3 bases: TGTGCCAGCAGACGGGACAATAGCAATCAGCCCCAGCATTTT.